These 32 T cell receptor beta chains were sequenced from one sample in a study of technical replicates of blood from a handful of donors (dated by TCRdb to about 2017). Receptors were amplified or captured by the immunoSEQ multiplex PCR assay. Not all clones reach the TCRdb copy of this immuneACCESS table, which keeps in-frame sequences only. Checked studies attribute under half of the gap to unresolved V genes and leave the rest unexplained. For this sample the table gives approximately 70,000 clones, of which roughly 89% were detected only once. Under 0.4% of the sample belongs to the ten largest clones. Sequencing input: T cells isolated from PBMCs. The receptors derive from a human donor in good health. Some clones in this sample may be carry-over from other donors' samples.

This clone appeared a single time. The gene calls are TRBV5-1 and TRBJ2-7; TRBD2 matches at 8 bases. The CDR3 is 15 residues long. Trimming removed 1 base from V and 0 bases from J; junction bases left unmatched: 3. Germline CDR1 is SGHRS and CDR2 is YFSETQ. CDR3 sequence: CASSLLAGGSYEQYF. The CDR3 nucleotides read TGCGCCAGCAGCTTGTTGGCGGGGGGCTCCTACGAGCAGTACTTC.

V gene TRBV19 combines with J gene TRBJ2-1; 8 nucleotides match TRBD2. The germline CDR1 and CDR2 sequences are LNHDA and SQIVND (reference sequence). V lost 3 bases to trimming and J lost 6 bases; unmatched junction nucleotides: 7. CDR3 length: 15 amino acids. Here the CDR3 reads CASSIFAGGPNEQFF. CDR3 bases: TGTGCCAGTAGTATCTTTGCGGGAGGCCCCAATGAGCAGTTCTTC.

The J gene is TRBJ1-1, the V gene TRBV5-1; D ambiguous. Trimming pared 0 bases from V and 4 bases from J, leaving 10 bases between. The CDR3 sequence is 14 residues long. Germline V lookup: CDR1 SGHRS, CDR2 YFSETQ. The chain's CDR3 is CASSLVLGSTEAFF. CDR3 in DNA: TGCGCCAGCAGCTTGGTCTTGGGCAGCACTGAAGCTTTCTTT.

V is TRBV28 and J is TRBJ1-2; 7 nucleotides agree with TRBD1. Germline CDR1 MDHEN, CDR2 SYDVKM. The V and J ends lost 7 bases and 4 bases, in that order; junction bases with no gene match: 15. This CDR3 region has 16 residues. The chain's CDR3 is CASTKSRDRTFYGYTF. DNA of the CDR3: TGTGCCAGCACCAAATCCCGGGACAGAACCTTCTATGGCTACACCTTC.

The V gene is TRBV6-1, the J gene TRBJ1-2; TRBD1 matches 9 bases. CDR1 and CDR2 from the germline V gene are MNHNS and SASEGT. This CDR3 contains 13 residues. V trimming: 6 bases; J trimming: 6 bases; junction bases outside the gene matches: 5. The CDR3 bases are TGTGCCAGCAGCGCCACAGGGGGCGATGGCTACACCTTC. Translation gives CASSATGGDGYTF.

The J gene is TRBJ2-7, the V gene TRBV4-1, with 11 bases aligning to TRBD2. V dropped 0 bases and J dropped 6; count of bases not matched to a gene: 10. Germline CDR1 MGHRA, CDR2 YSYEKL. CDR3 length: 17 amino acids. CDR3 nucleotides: TGCGCCAGCAGCCAAGAGGTAGCGGGGGGGTTGGGCCGCGAGCAGTACTTC. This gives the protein CASSQEVAGGLGREQYF.

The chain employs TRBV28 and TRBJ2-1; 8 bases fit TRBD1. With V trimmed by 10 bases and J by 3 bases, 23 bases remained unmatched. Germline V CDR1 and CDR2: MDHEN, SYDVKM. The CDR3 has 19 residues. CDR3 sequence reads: CAIQNVEARDRFNYNEQFF. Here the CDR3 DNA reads TGTGCCATACAAAACGTCGAAGCCCGGGACAGGTTCAACTACAATGAGCAGTTCTTC.

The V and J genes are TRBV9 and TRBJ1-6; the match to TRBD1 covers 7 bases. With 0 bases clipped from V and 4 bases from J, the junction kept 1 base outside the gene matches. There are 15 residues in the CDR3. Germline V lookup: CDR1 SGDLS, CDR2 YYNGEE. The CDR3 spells CASSVGQGYNSPLHF. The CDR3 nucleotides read TGTGCCAGCAGCGTAGGACAGGGTTATAATTCACCCCTCCACTTT.

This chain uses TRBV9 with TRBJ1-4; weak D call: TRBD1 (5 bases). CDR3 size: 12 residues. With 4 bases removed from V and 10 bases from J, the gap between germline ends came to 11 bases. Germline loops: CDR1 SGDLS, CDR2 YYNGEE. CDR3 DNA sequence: TGTGCCAGCAGCACCTTCGGGGGAAAACTGTTTTTT. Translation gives CASSTFGGKLFF. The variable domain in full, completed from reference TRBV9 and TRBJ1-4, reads DSGVTQTPKHLITATGQRVTLRCSPRSGDLSVYWYQQSLDQGLQFLIQYYNGEERAKGNILERFSAQQFPDLHSELNLSSLELGDSALYFCASSTFGGKLFFGSGTQLSVL.

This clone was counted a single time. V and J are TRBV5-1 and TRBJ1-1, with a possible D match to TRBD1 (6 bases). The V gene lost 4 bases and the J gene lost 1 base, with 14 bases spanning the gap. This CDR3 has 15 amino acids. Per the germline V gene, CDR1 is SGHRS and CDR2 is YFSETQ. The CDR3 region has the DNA TGCGCCAGCAGCCCGGACGGACAGAGGAACACTGAAGCTTTCTTT. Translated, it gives CASSPDGQRNTEAFF. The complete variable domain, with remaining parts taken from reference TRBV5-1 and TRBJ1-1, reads KAGVTQTPRYLIKTRGQQVTLSCSPISGHRSVSWYQQTPGQGLQFLFEYFSETQRNKGNFPGRFSGRQFSNSRSEMNVSTLELGDSALYLCASSPDGQRNTEAFFGQGTRLTVV.

As DNA, the CDR3 is TGTGCCAGCAGTTCGGGACTCTGGGCCCCCATGAACACTGAAGCTTTCTTT. Translating gives CASSSGLWAPMNTEAFF. This chain links TRBV6-4 with TRBJ1-1, with D maybe TRBD1 (5 bases). The germline V gene encodes CDR1 MRHNA and CDR2 SNTAGT. CDR3 length equals 17 residues. Trimming shortened V by 5 bases and J by 0 bases, and 19 bases separated the two germline ends.

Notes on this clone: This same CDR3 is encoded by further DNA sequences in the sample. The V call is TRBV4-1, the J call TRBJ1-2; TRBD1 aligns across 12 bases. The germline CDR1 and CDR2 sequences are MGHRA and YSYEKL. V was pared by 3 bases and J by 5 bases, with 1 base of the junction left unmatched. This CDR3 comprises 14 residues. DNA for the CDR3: TGCGCCAGCAGCCAGGGACAGGGGGCTTATGGCTACACCTTC. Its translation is CASSQGQGAYGYTF.

The chain's CDR3 is CASSLTGGEETQYF. Here the CDR3 DNA reads TGTGCCAGCAGTTTGACAGGGGGCGAGGAGACCCAGTACTTC. The chain recombines TRBV28 with TRBJ2-5; 10 nucleotides align to TRBD1. CDR3 length: 14 amino acids. The V and J ends lost 3 bases and 5 bases, in that order; junction bases with no gene match: 3. CDR1 and CDR2 from the germline V gene are MDHEN and SYDVKM. The full variable domain, in which reference TRBV28 and TRBJ2-5 provide the parts outside the CDR3, is DVKVTQSSRYLVKRTGEKVFLECVQDMDHENMFWYRQDPGLGLRLIYFSYDVKMKEKGDIPEGYSVSREKKERFSLILESASTNQTSMYLCASSLTGGEETQYFGPGTRLLVL.

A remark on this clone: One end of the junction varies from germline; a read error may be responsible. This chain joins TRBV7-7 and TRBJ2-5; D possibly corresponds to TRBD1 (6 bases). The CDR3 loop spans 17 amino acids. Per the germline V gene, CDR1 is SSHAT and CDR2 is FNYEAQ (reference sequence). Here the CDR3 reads CASSLALGAPGEETQYF. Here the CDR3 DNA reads TGTGCTAGCAGCTTAGCGTTGGGGGCCCCAGGGGAGGAGACCCAGTACTTC.

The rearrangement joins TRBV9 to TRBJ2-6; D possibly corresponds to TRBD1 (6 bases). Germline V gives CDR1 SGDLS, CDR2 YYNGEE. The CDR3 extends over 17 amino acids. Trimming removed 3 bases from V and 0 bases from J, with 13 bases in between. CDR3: CASSATGLSSGANVLTF. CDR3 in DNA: TGTGCCAGCAGCGCCACAGGGTTAAGCTCTGGGGCCAACGTCCTGACTTTC.

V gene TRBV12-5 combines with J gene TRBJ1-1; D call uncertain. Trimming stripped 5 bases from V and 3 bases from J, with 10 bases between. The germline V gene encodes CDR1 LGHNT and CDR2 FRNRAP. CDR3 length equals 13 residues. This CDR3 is CASGNREDTEAFF. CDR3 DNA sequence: TGTGCTAGTGGTAATAGGGAGGACACTGAAGCTTTCTTT.

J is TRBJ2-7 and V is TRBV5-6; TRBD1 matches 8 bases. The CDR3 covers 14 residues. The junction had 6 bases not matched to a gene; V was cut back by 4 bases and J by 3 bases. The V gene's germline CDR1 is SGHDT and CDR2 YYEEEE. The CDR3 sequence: CASSATGQGYEQYF. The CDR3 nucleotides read TGTGCCAGCAGCGCGACCGGACAGGGCTACGAGCAGTACTTC.

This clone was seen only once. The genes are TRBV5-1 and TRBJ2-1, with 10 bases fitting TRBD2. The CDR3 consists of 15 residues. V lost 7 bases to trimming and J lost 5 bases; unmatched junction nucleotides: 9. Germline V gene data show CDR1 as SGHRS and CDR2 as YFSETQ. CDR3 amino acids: CASLAGTSANNEQFF. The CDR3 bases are TGCGCCAGCCTGGCCGGGACTAGCGCCAACAATGAGCAGTTCTTC. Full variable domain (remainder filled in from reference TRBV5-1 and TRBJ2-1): KAGVTQTPRYLIKTRGQQVTLSCSPISGHRSVSWYQQTPGQGLQFLFEYFSETQRNKGNFPGRFSGRQFSNSRSEMNVSTLELGDSALYLCASLAGTSANNEQFFGPGTRLTVL.

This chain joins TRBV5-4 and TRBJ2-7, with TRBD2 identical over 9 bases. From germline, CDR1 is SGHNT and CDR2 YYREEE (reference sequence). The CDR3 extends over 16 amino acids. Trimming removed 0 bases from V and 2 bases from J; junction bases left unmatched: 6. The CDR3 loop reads CASSLDASGKPYEQYF. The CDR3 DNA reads TGTGCCAGCAGCTTGGATGCTAGCGGGAAGCCCTACGAGCAGTACTTC.

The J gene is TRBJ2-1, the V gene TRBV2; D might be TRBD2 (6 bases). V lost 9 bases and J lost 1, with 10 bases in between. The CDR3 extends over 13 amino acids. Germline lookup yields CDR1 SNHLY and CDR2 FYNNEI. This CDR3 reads CARGEVSYNEQFF. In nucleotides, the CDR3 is TGTGCCAGGGGGGAGGTTTCCTACAATGAGCAGTTCTTC.

In DNA, the CDR3 is TGTGCCAGCAGAATACAGGGTTCGGCTTATGGCTACACCTTC. This codes for CASRIQGSAYGYTF. The rearrangement uses TRBV2 and TRBJ1-2; D possibly corresponds to TRBD1 (6 bases). This CDR3 is 14 amino acids long. The ends were cut back, 6 bases at V and 5 bases at J, with 16 bases in the middle. Germline V gene sequence: CDR1 SNHLY, CDR2 FYNNEI.

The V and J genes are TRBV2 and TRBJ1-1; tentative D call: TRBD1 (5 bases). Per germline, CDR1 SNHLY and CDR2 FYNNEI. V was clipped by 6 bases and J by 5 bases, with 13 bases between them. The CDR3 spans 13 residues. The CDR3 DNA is TGTGCCAGCAGGACCGGGGGGGGAACTGAAGCTTTCTTT. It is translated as CASRTGGGTEAFF.

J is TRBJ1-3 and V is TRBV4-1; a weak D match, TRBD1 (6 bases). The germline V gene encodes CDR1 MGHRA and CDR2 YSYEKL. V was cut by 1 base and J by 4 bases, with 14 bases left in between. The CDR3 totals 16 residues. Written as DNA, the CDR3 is TGCGCCAGCAGCCAAGTTGGGGGGGCCTTAGGAAACACCATATATTTT. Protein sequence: CASSQVGGALGNTIYF.

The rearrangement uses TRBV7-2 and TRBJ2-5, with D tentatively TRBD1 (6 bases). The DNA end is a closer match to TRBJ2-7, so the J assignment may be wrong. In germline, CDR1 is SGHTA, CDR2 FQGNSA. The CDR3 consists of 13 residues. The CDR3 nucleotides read TGTGCCAGCAGCCAAGGACAGTCCTACGAGCAGTACTTC. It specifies CASSQGQSYEQYF.

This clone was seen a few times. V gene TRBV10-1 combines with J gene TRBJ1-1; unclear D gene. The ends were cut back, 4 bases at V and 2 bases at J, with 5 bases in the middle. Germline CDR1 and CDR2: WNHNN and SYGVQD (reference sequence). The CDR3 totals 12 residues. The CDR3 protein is CASSAGNTEAFF. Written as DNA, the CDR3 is TGCGCCAGCAGTGCAGGTAACACTGAAGCTTTCTTT.

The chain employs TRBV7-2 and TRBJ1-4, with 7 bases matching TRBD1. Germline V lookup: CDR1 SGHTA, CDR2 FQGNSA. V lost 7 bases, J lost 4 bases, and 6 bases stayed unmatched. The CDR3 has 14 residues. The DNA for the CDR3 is TGTGCCAGCAAACTGGGACAGTATAATGAAAAACTGTTTTTT. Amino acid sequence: CASKLGQYNEKLFF. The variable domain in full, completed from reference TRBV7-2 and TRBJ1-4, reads GAGVSQSPSNKVTEKGKDVELRCDPISGHTALYWYRQSLGQGLEFLIYFQGNSAPDKSGLPSDRFSAERTGGSVSTLTIQRTQQEDSAVYLCASKLGQYNEKLFFGSGTQLSVL.

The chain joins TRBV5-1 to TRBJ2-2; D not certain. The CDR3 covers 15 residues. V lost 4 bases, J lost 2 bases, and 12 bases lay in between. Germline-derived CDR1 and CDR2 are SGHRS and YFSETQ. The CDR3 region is CASSETTSNTGELFF. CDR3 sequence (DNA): TGCGCCAGCAGCGAGACGACTTCCAACACCGGGGAGCTGTTTTTT.

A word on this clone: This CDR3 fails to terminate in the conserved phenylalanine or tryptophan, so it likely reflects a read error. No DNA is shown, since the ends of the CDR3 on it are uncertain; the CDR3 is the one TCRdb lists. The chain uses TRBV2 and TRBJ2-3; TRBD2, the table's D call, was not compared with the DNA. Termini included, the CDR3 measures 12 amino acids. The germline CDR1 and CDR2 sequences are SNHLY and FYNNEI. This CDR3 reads CASSVISGSTGV.

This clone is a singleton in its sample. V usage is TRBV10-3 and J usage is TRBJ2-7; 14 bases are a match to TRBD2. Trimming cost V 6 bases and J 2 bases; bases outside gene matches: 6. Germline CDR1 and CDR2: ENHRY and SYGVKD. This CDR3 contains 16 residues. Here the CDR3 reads CAISAGLAGGTYEQYF. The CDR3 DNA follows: TGTGCCATCAGCGCCGGACTAGCGGGAGGAACCTACGAGCAGTACTTC.

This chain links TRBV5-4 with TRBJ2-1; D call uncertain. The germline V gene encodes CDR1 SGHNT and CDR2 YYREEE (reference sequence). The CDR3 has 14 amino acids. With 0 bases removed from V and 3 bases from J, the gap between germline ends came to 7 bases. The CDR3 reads CASSLVSDYNEQFF. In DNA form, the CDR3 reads TGTGCCAGCAGCTTGGTATCAGACTACAATGAGCAGTTCTTC.

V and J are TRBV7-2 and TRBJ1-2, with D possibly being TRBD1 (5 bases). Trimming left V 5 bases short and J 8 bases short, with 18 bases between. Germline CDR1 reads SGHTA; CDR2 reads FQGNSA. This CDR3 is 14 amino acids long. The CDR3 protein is CASSPQGWDAGYTF. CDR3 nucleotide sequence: TGTGCCAGCAGCCCCCAGGGATGGGATGCCGGCTACACCTTC.

CDR3 DNA sequence: TGCGCCAGCAGCTTGGAAGCGGGGGGGCTTATTGAGCAGTTCTTC. As protein: CASSLEAGGLIEQFF. The V call is TRBV5-1, the J call TRBJ2-1; 10 nucleotides match TRBD2. Germline values: CDR1 SGHRS, CDR2 YFSETQ. The CDR3 runs to 15 residues. Trimming at V came to 0 bases and at J to 9 bases, leaving 6 bases not matched to a gene.